The 18 T cell receptor beta chains given below trace back to one sample, sequenced in a study of blood T cell repertoires in COVID-19. Profiled with immunoSEQ multiplex PCR; TCRdb holds only in-frame clones, not every one. The data show 350,000 to 550,000 clones, around 91% seen once. Sequencing was performed on PBMCs or T cells enriched from blood (not recorded which). Source of these receptors: a man aged 25-45 years who had recovered from COVID-19.

The chain couples TRBV30 to TRBJ1-1; TRBD1 agrees at 9 bases. CDR3 length: 14 residues. Germline V lookup: CDR1 GTSNPN, CDR2 SVGIG (reference sequence). V lost 3 bases, J lost 4 bases, and 6 bases stayed unmatched. CDR3 nucleotides: TGTGCCTGGAGCCTCCGGGACAGGGCCACTGAAGCTTTCTTT. Translation: CAWSLRDRATEAFF. Full variable domain (missing parts from reference TRBV30 and TRBJ1-1): SQTIHQWPATLVQPVGSPLSLECTVEGTSNPNLYWYRQAAGRGLQLLFYSVGIGQISSEVPQNLSASRPQDRQFILSSKKLLLSDSGFYLCAWSLRDRATEAFFGQGTRLTVV.

The genes are TRBV11-2 and TRBJ2-7; TRBD2 might be the D (5 bases). The CDR3 covers 15 residues. V lost 8 bases, J lost 5 bases, and 22 bases lay in between. Germline loops: CDR1 SGHAT, CDR2 FQNNGV. CDR3 sequence (DNA): TGTGCCAGCGGGAATGACCCGGGATTTGGCCACGAGCAGTACTTC. This gives the protein CASGNDPGFGHEQYF.

The chain combines TRBV4-1 with TRBJ1-1, with D uncertain. Per the germline V gene, CDR1 is MGHRA and CDR2 is YSYEKL. The germline V and J ends were trimmed by 0 bases and 6 bases, with 5 bases remaining between them. The CDR3 has 12 amino acids. The CDR3 nucleotides read TGCGCCAGCAGCCAAGATTCGGCTGAAGCTTTCTTT. Its protein product is CASSQDSAEAFF.

The chain is built from TRBV21-1 and TRBJ2-3; the table's D call of TRBD2 was not tested on the DNA. TRBV21-1 is an annotated pseudogene. The length of the CDR3 is 17 residues. The CDR3 loop is CASSTTSAKSSTDTQYF. The DNA of the CDR3 is TGTGCCAGCAGCACGACTAGCGCTAAATCTAGCACAGATACGCAGTATTTT.

The chain has TRBV3-1 (or the pseudogene TRBV3-2) and TRBJ2-3, with D uncertain. Germline values: CDR1 LGHDT, CDR2 YNNKEL (reference sequence). V lost 3 bases to trimming and J lost 5 bases, with 9 bases between them. The CDR3 sequence is 13 residues long. The CDR3 reads CASSQVSGDTQYF. Here the CDR3 DNA reads TGTGCCAGCAGCCAGGTGTCGGGAGATACGCAGTATTTT.

V usage is TRBV28 and J usage is TRBJ1-5; D remains unclear. The CDR3 contains 15 residues. CDR1 is MDHEN, CDR2 SYDVKM, per germline. The V end lost 9 bases, the J end lost 4 bases, and 19 bases lay between the germline ends. The CDR3 sequence is CASREPVSFNQPQHF. CDR3 DNA: TGTGCCAGTCGGGAACCCGTTTCCTTTAATCAGCCCCAGCATTTT. The full variable domain, with the rest looked up from reference TRBV28 and TRBJ1-5, is DVKVTQSSRYLVKRTGEKVFLECVQDMDHENMFWYRQDPGLGLRLIYFSYDVKMKEKGDIPEGYSVSREKKERFSLILESASTNQTSMYLCASREPVSFNQPQHFGDGTRLSIL.

This sequence joins TRBV25-1 and TRBJ1-2; a weak D match, TRBD1 (5 bases). Trimming removed 6 bases from V and 4 bases from J, with 12 bases in between. The V gene's germline CDR1 is MGHDK and CDR2 SYGVNS. The CDR3 covers 13 residues. The CDR3 bases are TGTGCCAGCAGAGACGACAGCACCTATGGCTACACCTTC. This codes for CASRDDSTYGYTF.

The V call is TRBV9, the J call TRBJ1-3, with unresolved D. CDR1 is SGDLS and CDR2 is YYNGEE in the germline V gene. CDR3 size: 13 residues. V gave up 4 bases and J gave up 4 bases, with 9 bases separating them. CDR3 sequence (DNA): TGTGCCAGCAGCTCAGGACTCGGAAACACCATATATTTT. Translation gives CASSSGLGNTIYF.

V usage is TRBV30 and J usage is TRBJ1-2, with D unresolved. CDR1 and CDR2 from the germline V gene are GTSNPN and SVGIG (reference sequence). CDR3 length: 13 residues. Between the trimmed V and J ends, which lost 8 bases and 3 bases, there was a span of 16 bases. The CDR3 DNA is TGTGCCGGCCCATGGTCGGGAGACTATGGCTACACCTTC. This gives the protein CAGPWSGDYGYTF.

The rearrangement links TRBV7-2 to TRBJ2-5; 8 bases agree with TRBD2. Germline CDR1 reads SGHTA; CDR2 reads FQGNSA. This CDR3 is built from 14 residues. With V trimmed by 7 bases and J by 1 base, 5 bases remained unmatched. The CDR3 DNA sequence: TGTGCCAGCACCCATCTAGCGGGCCAAGAGACCCAGTACTTC. It is translated as CASTHLAGQETQYF.

The chain joins TRBV28 to TRBJ1-2; D may be TRBD1 (6 bases). Trimming took off 1 base at V and 9 bases at J, with 12 bases between the two ends. Per the germline V gene, CDR1 is MDHEN and CDR2 is SYDVKM. This CDR3 has 13 amino acids. This chain's CDR3 is CASSLSQGPSYTF. DNA of the CDR3: TGTGCCAGCAGTTTATCTCAGGGGCCGAGCTACACCTTC.

The genes are TRBV5-6 and TRBJ1-6; D is possibly TRBD1 (5 bases). The V end was cut by 1 base, the J end by 2 bases, with 13 bases between. The germline gives CDR1 SGHDT, CDR2 YYEEEE. The CDR3 is 17 amino acids. The CDR3: CASSLRRGEAYNSPLHF. CDR3 DNA sequence: TGTGCCAGCAGCTTGAGGCGGGGGGAGGCCTATAATTCACCCCTCCACTTT.

The chain uses TRBV2 and TRBJ2-1; TRBD2 agrees at 7 bases. V shed 8 bases, J shed 6 bases, and the junction held 13 bases outside the gene matches. The length of the CDR3 is 15 residues. The germline gives CDR1 SNHLY, CDR2 FYNNEI. The CDR3 coding sequence is TGTGCCAGCTGTACGGGGGAGGGCCTTGGCAATGAGCAGTTCTTC. Amino acid sequence: CASCTGEGLGNEQFF.

V usage is TRBV7-8 and J usage is TRBJ2-1; 8 bases line up with TRBD2. With V trimmed by 3 bases and J by 9 bases, 7 bases remained unmatched. The V gene's germline CDR1 is SGHVS and CDR2 FQNEAQ. The CDR3 is 14 amino acids. The CDR3 DNA is TGTGCCAGCAGCTTCCAGGTAGCGGGATCTGAGCAGTTCTTC. It codes for CASSFQVAGSEQFF.

This chain links TRBV6-5 with TRBJ1-4; tentatively, D is TRBD1 (5 bases). CDR1 is MNHEY, CDR2 SVGAGI, per germline. CDR3 length equals 15 residues. Deletions cut 0 bases from V and 3 bases from J, with 8 bases between. The CDR3 nucleotides are TGTGCCAGCAGTTACTCGACACAGGCTAATGAAAAACTGTTTTTT. Residues: CASSYSTQANEKLFF.

The V and J genes are TRBV24-1 and TRBJ1-1; D remains unclear. Germline V gives CDR1 KGHDR, CDR2 SFDVKD. V was shortened by 3 bases and J by 2 bases, with 12 bases between the two germline ends. CDR3 length: 15 amino acids. The CDR3: CATSDDRRVNTEAFF. CDR3 bases: TGTGCCACCAGTGATGACCGGAGAGTCAACACTGAAGCTTTCTTT.

A note on this clone: This CDR3 is also generated by other DNA sequences in the sample. V gene TRBV3-1 (or the pseudogene TRBV3-2) combines with J gene TRBJ2-7, with D unclear. Looked up from germline, CDR1 is LGHDT and CDR2 is YNNKEL (reference sequence). V lost 1 base, J lost 4 bases, and 2 bases lay in between. The CDR3 covers 11 residues. The CDR3 sequence is CASSQAYEQYF. The CDR3 nucleotides are TGTGCCAGCAGCCAAGCGTACGAGCAGTACTTC.

The chain combines TRBV5-8 with TRBJ1-4; 7 bases are shared with TRBD1. J lost 7 bases, V lost 4 bases, and 13 bases had no gene match. Germline V gene sequence: CDR1 SGHTS, CDR2 YDEGEE. There are 16 residues in the CDR3. The CDR3 DNA follows: TGTGCCAGCAGCCCCTCCCGACAGGGTTATGGTGAAAAACTGTTTTTT. Translation gives CASSPSRQGYGEKLFF. Full variable domain (remainder filled in from reference TRBV5-8 and TRBJ1-4): EAGVTQSPTHLIKTRGQQATLRCSPISGHTSVYWYQQALGLGLQFLLWYDEGEERNRGNFPPRFSGRQFPNYSSELNVNALELEDSALYLCASSPSRQGYGEKLFFGSGTQLSVL.